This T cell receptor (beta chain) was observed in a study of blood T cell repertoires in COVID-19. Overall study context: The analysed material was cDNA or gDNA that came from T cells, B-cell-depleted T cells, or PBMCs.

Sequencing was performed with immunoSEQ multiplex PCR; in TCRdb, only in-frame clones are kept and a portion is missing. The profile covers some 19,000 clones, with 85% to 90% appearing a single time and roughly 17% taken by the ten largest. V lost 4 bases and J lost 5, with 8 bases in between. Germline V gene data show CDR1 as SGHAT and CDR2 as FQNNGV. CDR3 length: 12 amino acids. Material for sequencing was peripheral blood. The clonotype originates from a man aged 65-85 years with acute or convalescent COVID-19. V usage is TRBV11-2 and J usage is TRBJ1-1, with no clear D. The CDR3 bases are TGTGCCAGCAGCTACGGCGGAACTGAAGCTTTCTTT. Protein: CASSYGGTEAFF.